Below, 31 T cell receptor beta chains from the same sample are listed, as sequenced in a study of blood T cell repertoires in COVID-19. The assay was immunoSEQ multiplex PCR, and TCRdb's table has in-frame clones only and misses some. The table records around 130,000 clones, about 83% of them present only once. The material sequenced was PBMCs or T cells enriched from blood (not recorded which). The receptors derive from a woman in her twenties or thirties who had recovered from COVID-19.

V gene TRBV13 combines with J gene TRBJ1-1; D uncertain. The CDR3 is 15 residues long. Per the germline V gene, CDR1 is PRHDT and CDR2 is FYEKMQ (reference sequence). The V end lost 5 bases, the J end lost 4 bases, and 17 bases lay between the germline ends. CDR3 residues: CASSPSPSSTTEAFF. CDR3 nucleotides: TGTGCCAGCAGCCCAAGCCCTTCGAGTACCACTGAAGCTTTCTTT.

For the CDR3, the DNA is TGTGCCAGCAGCTTAGCGCCTAGCGGGAGGGCCGCGGGGTACGAGCAGTACTTC. Encoded protein: CASSLAPSGRAAGYEQYF. V and J are TRBV7-2 and TRBJ2-7; 12 nucleotides match TRBD2. V lost 0 bases and J lost 4; bases outside the gene matches: 10. This CDR3 region has 18 residues. Germline CDR1 and CDR2: SGHTA and FQGNSA.

This chain uses TRBV5-1 with TRBJ2-7; a possible D gene is TRBD2 (5 bases). Trimming took off 6 bases at V and 1 base at J, with 17 bases between the two ends. CDR1 is SGHRS and CDR2 is YFSETQ in the germline V gene. This CDR3 contains 15 residues. The CDR3 region has the DNA TGCGCCAGCAACCCTCTGCGGGCGGATTCCTACGAGCAGTACTTC. Protein: CASNPLRADSYEQYF.

This clone was found a few times. The chain joins TRBV28 to TRBJ1-6; 7 nucleotides align to TRBD1. V shed 5 bases, J shed 10 bases, and the junction held 8 bases outside the gene matches. The length of the CDR3 is 14 residues. The germline V gene has CDR1 MDHEN and CDR2 SYDVKM. CDR3 nucleotides: TGTGCCAGCAGTCCAAGGGGGCGAATCTCACCCCTCCACTTT. It specifies CASSPRGRISPLHF.

V is TRBV7-8 and J is TRBJ1-6; TRBD1 agrees at 8 bases. Germline loops: CDR1 SGHVS, CDR2 FQNEAQ. The CDR3 consists of 16 residues. V trimming: 4 bases; J trimming: 7 bases; junction bases outside the gene matches: 9. This chain's CDR3 is CASSSRDRRGNSPLHF. As DNA, the CDR3 is TGTGCCAGCAGCTCGCGGGACAGGAGGGGGAATTCACCCCTCCACTTT.

V is TRBV6-5 and J is TRBJ1-2; 8 bases agree with TRBD1. Germline-derived CDR1 and CDR2 are MNHEY and SVGAGI. The CDR3 contains 15 residues. Trimming at V came to 0 bases and at J to 8 bases, leaving 8 bases not matched to a gene. In DNA form, the CDR3 reads TGTGCCAGCAGTTACTCCCCAGGGGGCGCGAGGGGCTACACCTTC. Amino acid sequence: CASSYSPGGARGYTF.

This CDR3 is CASSQGGLPFDEQFF. In nucleotides, the CDR3 is TGCGCCAGCAGCCAAGGCGGACTACCATTCGATGAGCAGTTCTTC. The chain couples TRBV4-3 to TRBJ2-1, with D possibly matching TRBD2 (6 bases). Germline values: CDR1 LGHNA, CDR2 YSLEER. V was pared by 1 base and J by 8 bases, with 15 bases between. This CDR3 has 15 amino acids.

The chain employs TRBV11-1 and TRBJ2-5; D is unresolved. There are 12 residues in the CDR3. Trimming shortened V by 4 bases and J by 4 bases, and 7 bases separated the two germline ends. CDR1 is SGHAT and CDR2 is FQDESV in the germline V gene (reference sequence). The CDR3, as DNA: TGTGCCAGCAGCTCCTATTCAGAGACCCAGTACTTC. It encodes CASSSYSETQYF.

The chain has TRBV6-4 and TRBJ2-3; D remains unclear. The ends were cut back, 0 bases at V and 2 bases at J, with 9 bases in the middle. This CDR3 region has 15 residues. The germline V gene has CDR1 MRHNA and CDR2 SNTAGT. CDR3 sequence: CASSDSNSATDTQYF. CDR3 coding DNA: TGTGCCAGCAGTGACTCAAACTCCGCCACAGATACGCAGTATTTT.

The chain employs TRBV5-1 and TRBJ2-1; 9 nucleotides align to TRBD2. Germline loops: CDR1 SGHRS, CDR2 YFSETQ. The J segment lost 5 bases and the V segment lost 0 bases, leaving 6 bases of the junction unmatched. This CDR3 is built from 16 residues. The CDR3 sequence: CASSLEGGRANNEQFF. DNA for the CDR3: TGCGCCAGCAGCTTGGAGGGCGGGAGGGCGAACAATGAGCAGTTCTTC.

The rearrangement joins TRBV1 to TRBJ1-6; TRBD1, the table's D call, lacks a check against the DNA. TRBV1 is assigned pseudogene status. The CDR3 extends over 16 amino acids. CDR3 in DNA: TGCACCAGCAGCCAAGACCCCAGGGGGCGTATTTCACCCCTCCACTTT. This sequence encodes CTSSQDPRGRISPLHF.

The V call is TRBV24-1, the J call TRBJ2-7; TRBD1 matches 10 bases. CDR1 KGHDR and CDR2 SFDVKD come from the germline V gene. After removal of 4 bases from V and 4 bases from J, the junction contained 9 bases not matched to a gene. The CDR3 loop spans 16 amino acids. The CDR3 here is CATSDPPDRGLYEQYF. The CDR3 bases are TGTGCCACCAGTGACCCACCGGACAGGGGGTTGTACGAGCAGTACTTC.

The CDR3 sequence: CASSPGTGELRQETQYF. The CDR3 DNA reads as TGCGCCAGCAGCCCCGGGACAGGGGAGTTGCGCCAAGAGACCCAGTACTTC. The V and J genes are TRBV4-1 and TRBJ2-5, with 10 bases that match TRBD1. The CDR3 extends over 17 amino acids. Germline-derived CDR1 and CDR2 are MGHRA and YSYEKL. V lost 4 bases and J lost 1; bases outside the gene matches: 9.

The DNA for the CDR3 is TGTGCCACCACGGTTGAAAAACTGTTTTTT. It encodes CATTVEKLFF. V is TRBV10-3 and J is TRBJ1-4; no reliable D call. Germline CDR1 ENHRY, CDR2 SYGVKD. The CDR3 extends over 10 amino acids. V gave up 10 bases and J gave up 7 bases, with 7 bases separating them.

CDR3 residues: CASDRGSAEAFF. In nucleotides, the CDR3 is TGTGCCAGCGACAGGGGAAGTGCTGAAGCTTTCTTT. The genes are TRBV18 and TRBJ1-1, with 8 positions matching TRBD1. The CDR3 is 12 residues long. V was clipped by 8 bases and J by 6 bases; unmatched bases: 5. CDR1 and CDR2 (germline): KGHSH, LQKENI.

V usage is TRBV6-2 or TRBV6-3 and J usage is TRBJ1-2; D unresolved. In germline, CDR1 is MNHEY, CDR2 SVGEGT. The CDR3 extends over 13 amino acids. Trimming removed 6 bases from V and 6 bases from J, with 14 bases in between. CDR3 sequence (DNA): TGTGCCAGCAGCCCCAAGGAGGTAGATGGCTACACCTTC. Amino acids: CASSPKEVDGYTF.

This clone was counted a few times. The chain recombines TRBV4-1 with TRBJ2-7, with 9 bases fitting TRBD2. CDR3 size: 16 residues. V gave up 1 base and J gave up 3 bases; unmatched junction bases: 7. Germline CDR1 and CDR2: MGHRA and YSYEKL. The DNA for the CDR3 is TGCGCCAGCAGCCAAGGGTCCGGACTAGCGTACTACGAGCAGTACTTC. As protein: CASSQGSGLAYYEQYF.

For this clone: This sample also contains other DNA sequences that code for the same CDR3. V usage is TRBV19 and J usage is TRBJ1-1; D ambiguous. CDR3 length equals 12 residues. V was clipped by 6 bases and J by 5 bases, with 10 bases between them. Germline loops: CDR1 LNHDA, CDR2 SQIVND (reference sequence). The CDR3 nucleotides read TGTGCCAGTAGCACCAGAGGGACTGAAGCTTTCTTT. It translates to CASSTRGTEAFF. Variable domain in full (rest from reference TRBV19 and TRBJ1-1): DGGITQSPKYLFRKEGQNVTLSCEQNLNHDAMYWYRQDPGQGLRLIYYSQIVNDFQKGDIAEGYSVSREKKESFPLTVTSAQKNPTAFYLCASSTRGTEAFFGQGTRLTVV.

The genes are TRBV2 and TRBJ2-7; perhaps TRBD1 as D (6 bases). The CDR3 runs to 14 residues. From germline, CDR1 is SNHLY and CDR2 FYNNEI. Trimming cost V 3 bases and J 0 bases, with 9 bases left between them. CDR3 DNA sequence: TGTGCCAGCAGTGACAGGGGATACTCCTACGAGCAGTACTTC. Protein sequence: CASSDRGYSYEQYF.

The chain couples TRBV7-2 to TRBJ1-6; 7 bases line up with TRBD1. Losses at the gene ends were 5 bases for V and 7 bases for J; bases not matched to a gene: 5. The CDR3 has 14 amino acids. Per the germline V gene, CDR1 is SGHTA and CDR2 is FQGNSA. The CDR3 nucleotides are TGTGCCAGCAGCATCTCAGGGGGGAATTCACCCCTCCACTTT. Its translation is CASSISGGNSPLHF.

Comment on this clone: Additional DNA sequences in this sample encode the identical CDR3. This chain joins TRBV6-5 and TRBJ1-2; the D is unclear. Trimming shortened V by 7 bases and J by 2 bases, and 11 bases separated the two germline ends. Looked up from germline, CDR1 is MNHEY and CDR2 is SVGAGI. This CDR3 region has 13 residues. In DNA, the CDR3 is TGTGCCAGCACGCCCGGGATCAACTATGGCTACACCTTC. Translation: CASTPGINYGYTF.

V usage is TRBV4-1 and J usage is TRBJ2-7; possible D gene TRBD2, 6 bases. The V end was cut by 2 bases, the J end by 5 bases, with 13 bases between. The CDR3 extends over 14 amino acids. CDR1 is MGHRA and CDR2 is YSYEKL in the germline V gene. CDR3 residues: CASSQRDSAHEQYF. The CDR3 nucleotides are TGCGCCAGCAGCCAAAGGGACTCTGCCCACGAGCAGTACTTC.

The CDR3 DNA sequence: TGCAGCGTTGAAGTCCCAGGGGCTGGAAACACCATATATTTT. Encoded protein: CSVEVPGAGNTIYF. The V and J genes are TRBV29-1 and TRBJ1-3; a weak D match, TRBD1 (6 bases). This CDR3 region has 14 residues. Germline V CDR1 and CDR2: SQVTM, ANQGSEA. Trimming took off 1 base at V and 2 bases at J, with 9 bases between the two ends.

The chain recombines TRBV18 with TRBJ1-3; D not certain. The CDR3 totals 15 residues. CDR1 is KGHSH and CDR2 is LQKENI in the germline V gene. Trimming took off 3 bases at V and 0 bases at J, with 9 bases between the two ends. The CDR3 reads CASSPTESSGNTIYF. CDR3 coding DNA: TGTGCCAGCTCACCGACTGAGAGCTCTGGAAACACCATATATTTT.

The rearrangement uses TRBV5-1 and TRBJ1-1; 12 bases match TRBD1. This CDR3 has 17 amino acids. J gave up 7 bases and V 0 bases, and 10 bases lay outside the gene matches. The germline gives CDR1 SGHRS, CDR2 YFSETQ. The CDR3 loop is CASSLGAGTGGAREAFF. CDR3 nucleotides: TGCGCCAGCAGCTTGGGCGCCGGGACAGGGGGCGCGCGTGAAGCTTTCTTT.

The count of this clone is one. The chain uses TRBV25-1 and TRBJ2-4; 10 nucleotides line up with TRBD1. The CDR3 consists of 15 residues. After removal of 1 base from V and 10 bases from J, the junction contained 7 bases not matched to a gene. Germline V gene sequence: CDR1 MGHDK, CDR2 SYGVNS. The CDR3 reads CASSEFGTGAVIQYF. The CDR3 nucleotides read TGTGCCAGCAGTGAATTTGGGACAGGGGCCGTTATTCAGTACTTC.

The CDR3 region has the DNA TGTGCCAGTAGTATAAGGGGAATCTCTGGAAACACCATATATTTT. Protein: CASSIRGISGNTIYF. The rearrangement links TRBV19 to TRBJ1-3; a possible D gene is TRBD1 (5 bases). The CDR3 extends over 15 amino acids. Germline assignment: CDR1 LNHDA and CDR2 SQIVND (reference sequence). Trimming pared 2 bases from V and 0 bases from J, leaving 8 bases between. Filled out from reference TRBV19 and TRBJ1-3, the complete variable domain reads DGGITQSPKYLFRKEGQNVTLSCEQNLNHDAMYWYRQDPGQGLRLIYYSQIVNDFQKGDIAEGYSVSREKKESFPLTVTSAQKNPTAFYLCASSIRGISGNTIYFGEGSWLTVV.

The V call is TRBV28, the J call TRBJ2-1, with 11 bases identical to TRBD2. The CDR3 is 15 amino acids. Germline CDR1 MDHEN, CDR2 SYDVKM. V shed 6 bases, J shed 7 bases, and the junction held 8 bases outside the gene matches. CDR3 bases: TGTGCCAGCAGCCCAAGCACTAGCGGGAGAAATGAGCAGTTCTTC. Its translation: CASSPSTSGRNEQFF.

This chain links TRBV29-1 with TRBJ2-3, with a weak D call TRBD2 (6 bases). The CDR3 has 10 residues. V was shortened by 4 bases and J by 7 bases, with 6 bases between the two germline ends. Germline V CDR1 and CDR2: SQVTM, ANQGSEA. The CDR3 sequence is CSVGTNTQYF. The CDR3 DNA is TGCAGCGTTGGGACTAATACGCAGTATTTT.

This rearrangement joins TRBV28 to TRBJ2-7; a weak D match, TRBD1 (6 bases). V dropped 5 bases and J dropped 2 bases, with 10 bases sitting between them. From germline, CDR1 is MDHEN and CDR2 SYDVKM. The CDR3 totals 13 residues. In nucleotides, the CDR3 is TGTGCCAGCAGTAAACCAGGGGCCTACGAGCAGTACTTC. Amino acids: CASSKPGAYEQYF.

This clone appeared once. This chain uses TRBV7-6 with TRBJ2-7, with 8 bases lining up with TRBD2. J lost 0 bases, V lost 5 bases, and 9 bases had no gene match. Germline values: CDR1 SGHVS, CDR2 FNYEAQ. The CDR3 is 16 amino acids. The CDR3 region is CASSKRFSGTSYEQYF. In DNA, the CDR3 is TGTGCCAGCAGCAAGCGATTTAGCGGGACCTCCTACGAGCAGTACTTC.